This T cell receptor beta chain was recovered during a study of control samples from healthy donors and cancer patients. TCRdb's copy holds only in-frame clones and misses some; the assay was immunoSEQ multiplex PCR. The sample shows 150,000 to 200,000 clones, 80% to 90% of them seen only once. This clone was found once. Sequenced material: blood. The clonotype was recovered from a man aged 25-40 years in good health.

CDR3 region: CASSRSGQGALDYGYTF. The CDR3 DNA sequence: TGTGCCAGCAGCCGCTCGGGACAGGGGGCGCTGGACTATGGCTACACCTTC. V and J are TRBV5-4 and TRBJ1-2; TRBD1 matches at 12 bases. After removal of 4 bases from V and 3 bases from J, the junction contained 10 bases not matched to a gene. The CDR3 sequence is 17 residues long. Germline loops: CDR1 SGHNT, CDR2 YYREEE (reference sequence).